Described below is a single T cell receptor (beta chain) sequence and its context. This sample was taken from a study of post-analysis software for immune sequencing data. The TCR beta cDNA libraries carried unique molecular identifiers. MiXCR, applied by TCRdb to the PCR reads, yields one record per CDR3 protein. The sample shows 160,000 or so distinct CDR3 sequences, around 36% of them seen only once. This CDR3 contains 13 residues. V was pared by 5 bases and J by 5 bases, with 6 bases of the junction left unmatched. The sequences come from blood, collected after autologous hematopoietic stem cell transplantation. V gene TRBV12-3 or TRBV12-4 combines with J gene TRBJ2-7; 7 nucleotides agree with TRBD2. The sequence came from a girl under 18 with multiple sclerosis. In DNA form, the CDR3 reads TGTGCCAGCAGTCCTAGCGGTCCGGACGAGCAGTACTTC. Its translation: CASSPSGPDEQYF.